Below, 14 T cell receptor beta chains from the same sample are listed, as sequenced in a study of blood T cell repertoires in COVID-19. Only in-frame clones appear in the TCRdb table, and some are missing; sequencing was by immunoSEQ multiplex PCR. The data contain 200,000 to 250,000 clones, around three quarters of them singletons. Material for sequencing was peripheral blood. All receptors derive from a woman in her seventies with acute or convalescent COVID-19.

This clone came up a few times. The rearrangement joins TRBV9 to TRBJ2-7; the match to TRBD2 covers 11 bases. The CDR3 has 16 amino acids. The V gene end was trimmed by 0 bases and the J gene end by 2 bases; junction bases not matched to a gene: 4. The germline V gene has CDR1 SGDLS and CDR2 YYNGEE. This CDR3 is CASSVGLAGGPYEQYF. Here the CDR3 DNA reads TGTGCCAGCAGCGTAGGGCTAGCGGGAGGCCCCTACGAGCAGTACTTC.

V and J are TRBV7-8 and TRBJ1-1; tentative D call: TRBD1 (6 bases). Per the germline V gene, CDR1 is SGHVS and CDR2 is FQNEAQ. The CDR3 extends over 13 amino acids. The V end lost 5 bases, the J end lost 10 bases, and 17 bases lay between the germline ends. CDR3 region: CASSIYGGGVAFF. CDR3 sequence (DNA): TGTGCCAGCAGCATATACGGAGGGGGGGTAGCTTTCTTT.

As to this clone: Other DNA sequences in this specimen translate into the identical CDR3. Here the CDR3 reads CASSRDRGYGYTF. CDR3 coding DNA: TGTGCCAGCAGCCGCGACAGGGGCTATGGCTACACCTTC. The V call is TRBV6-4, the J call TRBJ1-2, with 8 bases fitting TRBD1. The CDR3 loop spans 13 amino acids. Trimming took 6 bases from V and 4 from J; bases not matched to a gene: 4. Germline V gene lookup returns CDR1 MRHNA and CDR2 SNTAGT.

J is TRBJ2-5 and V is TRBV6-5; 9 bases agree with TRBD1. Germline CDR1 reads MNHEY; CDR2 reads SVGAGI. CDR3 length: 13 amino acids. With V trimmed by 6 bases and J by 5 bases, 4 bases remained unmatched. Here the CDR3 reads CASSDRGTETQYF. The CDR3 DNA reads as TGTGCCAGCAGCGACAGGGGGACGGAGACCCAGTACTTC.

V gene TRBV6-6 combines with J gene TRBJ1-1, with D possibly TRBD1 on 6 matching bases. The V end was cut by 0 bases, the J end by 4 bases, with 12 bases between. CDR1 and CDR2 (germline): MNHNY, SVGAGI (reference sequence). The CDR3 spans 15 residues. The CDR3 region has the DNA TGTGCCAGCAGTTACTCAGCAGGGGATGCCACTGAAGCTTTCTTT. It yields the protein CASSYSAGDATEAFF.

This clone was detected only a few times. The chain is built from TRBV28 and TRBJ1-1, with D possibly matching TRBD1 (6 bases). The V and J ends lost 3 bases and 7 bases respectively, with 12 bases between them. Germline V gene data show CDR1 as MDHEN and CDR2 as SYDVKM. The CDR3 is made up of 13 amino acids. The CDR3, as DNA: TGTGCCAGCAGTTTCGGGGGGCCGTTTGAAGCTTTCTTT. Translated, it gives CASSFGGPFEAFF.

The J gene is TRBJ2-7, the V gene TRBV6-6; 7 nucleotides match TRBD1. Germline values: CDR1 MNHNY, CDR2 SVGAGI (reference sequence). The CDR3 runs to 14 residues. J lost 3 bases, V lost 4 bases, and 6 bases had no gene match. CDR3 sequence (DNA): TGTGCCAGCAGTTCGAGGGGGCCCTACTACGAGCAGTACTTC. Amino acid sequence: CASSSRGPYYEQYF.

V usage is TRBV3-1 (or the pseudogene TRBV3-2) and J usage is TRBJ2-1; 7 positions agree with TRBD2. V trimming: 0 bases; J trimming: 2 bases; junction bases outside the gene matches: 7. Germline-derived CDR1 and CDR2 are LGHDT and YNNKEL (reference sequence). This CDR3 is 17 amino acids long. The CDR3 bases are TGTGCCAGCAGCCAAGATGGGGGGGATAACCCCTACAATGAGCAGTTCTTC. Its translation: CASSQDGGDNPYNEQFF.

The gene calls are TRBV5-4 and TRBJ2-5; 12 bases are shared with TRBD2. The CDR3 spans 16 residues. Trimming cost V 4 bases and J 1 base; bases outside gene matches: 5. Germline-derived CDR1 and CDR2 are SGHNT and YYREEE (reference sequence). CDR3 amino acids: CASSPRLAGAQETQYF. Written as DNA, the CDR3 is TGTGCCAGCAGCCCCCGACTAGCGGGAGCCCAAGAGACCCAGTACTTC.

V gene TRBV6-4 combines with J gene TRBJ2-1; 8 bases align to TRBD2. This CDR3 spans 17 amino acids. CDR1 and CDR2 (germline): MRHNA, SNTAGT. V dropped 4 bases and J dropped 3; count of bases not matched to a gene: 11. The CDR3 spells CASSAETGREYYNEQFF. The CDR3 DNA follows: TGTGCCAGCAGTGCAGAAACCGGGAGGGAATACTACAATGAGCAGTTCTTC.

The J gene is TRBJ2-1, the V gene TRBV7-8, with D possibly TRBD2 on 5 matching bases. The CDR3 runs 13 residues. Trimming took off 1 base at V and 9 bases at J, with 10 bases between the two ends. Per germline, CDR1 SGHVS and CDR2 FQNEAQ. This CDR3 is CASSLVLDGEQFF. In nucleotides, the CDR3 is TGTGCCAGCAGCTTAGTACTAGATGGTGAGCAGTTCTTC.

The V and J genes are TRBV5-1 and TRBJ2-3; 8 nucleotides line up with TRBD1. V shed 0 bases, J shed 2 bases, and the junction held 5 bases outside the gene matches. The CDR3 is 16 residues long. Germline values: CDR1 SGHRS, CDR2 YFSETQ. The CDR3 sequence: CASSLGQGILTDTQYF. Written as DNA, the CDR3 is TGCGCCAGCAGCTTGGGACAGGGGATCCTCACAGATACGCAGTATTTT.

The rearrangement links TRBV23-1 to TRBJ2-1; 13 nucleotides agree with TRBD2. TRBV23-1 is identified as an open reading frame with a role that is uncertain. The CDR3 sequence is 16 residues long. Trimming cost V 8 bases and J 6 bases; bases outside gene matches: 10. CDR3 DNA: TGCGCCAGCCCCCCGGGACTAGCGGGATTAGCCAATGAGCAGTTCTTC. Translating gives CASPPGLAGLANEQFF.

The chain couples TRBV9 to TRBJ2-5; 9 bases match TRBD2. The junction had 0 bases not matched to a gene; V was cut back by 3 bases and J by 3 bases. The CDR3 loop spans 13 amino acids. CDR1 is SGDLS and CDR2 is YYNGEE in the germline V gene. The CDR3 here is CASSGLAEETQYF. The CDR3, as DNA: TGTGCCAGCAGCGGACTAGCGGAAGAGACCCAGTACTTC. Drawing the rest from reference TRBV9 and TRBJ2-5, the complete variable domain is DSGVTQTPKHLITATGQRVTLRCSPRSGDLSVYWYQQSLDQGLQFLIQYYNGEERAKGNILERFSAQQFPDLHSELNLSSLELGDSALYFCASSGLAEETQYFGPGTRLLVL.